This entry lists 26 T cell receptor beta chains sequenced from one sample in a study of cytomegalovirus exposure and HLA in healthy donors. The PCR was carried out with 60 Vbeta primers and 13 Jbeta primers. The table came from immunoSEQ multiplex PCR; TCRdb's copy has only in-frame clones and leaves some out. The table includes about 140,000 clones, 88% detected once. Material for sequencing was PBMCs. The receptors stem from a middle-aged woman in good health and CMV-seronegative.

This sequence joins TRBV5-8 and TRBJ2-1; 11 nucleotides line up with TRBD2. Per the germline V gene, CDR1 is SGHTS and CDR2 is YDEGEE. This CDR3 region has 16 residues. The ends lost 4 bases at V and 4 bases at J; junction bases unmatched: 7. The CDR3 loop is CASSAAGTSGYNEQFF. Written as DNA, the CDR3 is TGTGCCAGCAGCGCGGCCGGGACTAGCGGTTACAATGAGCAGTTCTTC.

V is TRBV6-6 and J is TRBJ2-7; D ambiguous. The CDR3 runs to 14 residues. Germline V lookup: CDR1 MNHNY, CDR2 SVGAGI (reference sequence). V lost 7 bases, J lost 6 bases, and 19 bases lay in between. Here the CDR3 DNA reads TGTGCCAGCAACGATCAGGCCGAAGCTGCCGAGCAGTACTTC. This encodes CASNDQAEAAEQYF.

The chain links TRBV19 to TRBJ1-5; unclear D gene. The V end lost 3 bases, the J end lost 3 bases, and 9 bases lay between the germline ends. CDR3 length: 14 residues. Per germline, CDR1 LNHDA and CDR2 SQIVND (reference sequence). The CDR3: CASSMTSTNQPQHF. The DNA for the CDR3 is TGTGCCAGTAGTATGACAAGTACCAATCAGCCCCAGCATTTT.

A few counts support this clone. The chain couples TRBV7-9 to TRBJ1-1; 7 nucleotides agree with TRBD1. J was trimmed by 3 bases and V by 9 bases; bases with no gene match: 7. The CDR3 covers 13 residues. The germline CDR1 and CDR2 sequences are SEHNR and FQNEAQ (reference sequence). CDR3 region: CASAGGRYTEAFF. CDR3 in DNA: TGTGCCAGTGCAGGGGGTAGGTACACTGAAGCTTTCTTT.

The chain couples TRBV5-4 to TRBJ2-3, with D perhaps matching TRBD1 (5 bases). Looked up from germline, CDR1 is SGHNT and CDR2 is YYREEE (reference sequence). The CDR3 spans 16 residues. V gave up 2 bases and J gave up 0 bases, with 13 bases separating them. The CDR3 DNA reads TGTGCCAGCAGCTTCCAGGGCCTCCTTAGCACAGATACGCAGTATTTT. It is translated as CASSFQGLLSTDTQYF. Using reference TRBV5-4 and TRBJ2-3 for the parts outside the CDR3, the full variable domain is ETGVTQSPTHLIKTRGQQVTLRCSSQSGHNTVSWYQQALGQGPQFIFQYYREEENGRGNFPPRFSGLQFPNYSSELNVNALELDDSALYLCASSFQGLLSTDTQYFGPGTRLTVL.

CDR3 coding DNA: TGCAGCCCGGGGCTAGCGGACTCCAATGAGCAGTTCTTC. It yields the protein CSPGLADSNEQFF. This sequence joins TRBV29-1 and TRBJ2-1; 7 bases agree with TRBD2. The CDR3 loop spans 13 amino acids. After removal of 8 bases from V and 6 bases from J, the junction contained 10 bases not matched to a gene. Germline V gene lookup returns CDR1 SQVTM and CDR2 ANQGSEA.

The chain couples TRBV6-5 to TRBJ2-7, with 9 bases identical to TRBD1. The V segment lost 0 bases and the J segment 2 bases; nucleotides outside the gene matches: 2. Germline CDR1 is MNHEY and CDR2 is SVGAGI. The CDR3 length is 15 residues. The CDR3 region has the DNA TGTGCCAGCAGTTACTCGTGGACAGGGGCCTACGAGCAGTACTTC. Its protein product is CASSYSWTGAYEQYF.

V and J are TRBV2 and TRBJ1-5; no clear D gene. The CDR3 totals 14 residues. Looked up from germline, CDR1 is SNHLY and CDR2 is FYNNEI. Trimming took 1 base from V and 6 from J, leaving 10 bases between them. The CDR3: CASSEGGSGQPQHF. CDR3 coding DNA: TGTGCCAGCAGTGAAGGTGGGTCGGGTCAGCCCCAGCATTTT.

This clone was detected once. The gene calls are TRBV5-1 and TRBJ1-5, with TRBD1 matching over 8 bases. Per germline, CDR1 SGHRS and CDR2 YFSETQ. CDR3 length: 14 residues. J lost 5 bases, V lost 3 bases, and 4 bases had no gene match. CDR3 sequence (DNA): TGCGCCAGCAGCTGGACAGGGAACGATCAGCCCCAGCATTTT. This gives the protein CASSWTGNDQPQHF.

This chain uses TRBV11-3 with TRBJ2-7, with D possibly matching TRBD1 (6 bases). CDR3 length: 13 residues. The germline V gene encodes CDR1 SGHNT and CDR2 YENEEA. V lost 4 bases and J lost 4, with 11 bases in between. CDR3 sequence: CASSWEQGYEQYF. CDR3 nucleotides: TGTGCCAGCAGCTGGGAACAGGGATACGAGCAGTACTTC.

This chain's CDR3 is CASSLKAGGDNEQFF. The CDR3 nucleotides read TGTGCCAGCAGCTTAAAAGCGGGAGGGGACAATGAGCAGTTCTTC. The rearrangement joins TRBV11-3 to TRBJ2-1, with 10 bases fitting TRBD2. Trimming took 2 bases from V and 5 from J; bases not matched to a gene: 3. Per the germline V gene, CDR1 is SGHNT and CDR2 is YENEEA. The CDR3 is 15 residues long. Complete variable domain (other parts from reference TRBV11-3 and TRBJ2-1): EAGVVQSPRYKIIEKKQPVAFWCNPISGHNTLYWYLQNLGQGPELLIRYENEEAVDDSQLPKDRFSAERLKGVDSTLKIQPAELGDSAVYLCASSLKAGGDNEQFFGPGTRLTVL.

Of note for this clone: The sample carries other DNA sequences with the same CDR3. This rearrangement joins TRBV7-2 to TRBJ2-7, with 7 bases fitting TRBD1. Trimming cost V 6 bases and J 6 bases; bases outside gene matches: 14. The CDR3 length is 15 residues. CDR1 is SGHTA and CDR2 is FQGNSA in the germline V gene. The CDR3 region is CASRKRQGTLCEQYF. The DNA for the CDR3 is TGTGCCAGCAGGAAGCGACAGGGAACCCTATGCGAGCAGTACTTC. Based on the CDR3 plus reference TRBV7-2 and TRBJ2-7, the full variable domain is GAGVSQSPSNKVTEKGKDVELRCDPISGHTALYWYRQSLGQGLEFLIYFQGNSAPDKSGLPSDRFSAERTGGSVSTLTIQRTQQEDSAVYLCASRKRQGTLCEQYFGPGTRLTVT.

The CDR3 DNA is TGTGCCAGCAGTTTTATGGCGGGCCGTCCCTCTGGCTACACCTTC. It yields the protein CASSFMAGRPSGYTF. This rearrangement joins TRBV28 to TRBJ1-2; no definite D call. The germline CDR1 and CDR2 sequences are MDHEN and SYDVKM. This CDR3 contains 15 residues. The germline V and J ends were trimmed by 3 bases and 7 bases, with 18 bases remaining between them.

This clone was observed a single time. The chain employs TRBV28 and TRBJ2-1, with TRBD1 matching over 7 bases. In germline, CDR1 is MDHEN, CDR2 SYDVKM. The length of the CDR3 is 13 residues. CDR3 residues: CAGGRGSYNEQFF. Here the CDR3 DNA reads TGTGCAGGGGGCAGGGGCTCCTACAATGAGCAGTTCTTC. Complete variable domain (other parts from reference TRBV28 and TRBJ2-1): DVKVTQSSRYLVKRTGEKVFLECVQDMDHENMFWYRQDPGLGLRLIYFSYDVKMKEKGDIPEGYSVSREKKERFSLILESASTNQTSMYLCAGGRGSYNEQFFGPGTRLTVL.

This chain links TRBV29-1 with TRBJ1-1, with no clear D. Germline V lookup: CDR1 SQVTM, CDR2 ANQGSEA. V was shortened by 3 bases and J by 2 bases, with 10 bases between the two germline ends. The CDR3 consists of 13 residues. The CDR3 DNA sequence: TGCAGCGTTGAGGTGGGGAGAAACACTGAAGCTTTCTTT. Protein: CSVEVGRNTEAFF. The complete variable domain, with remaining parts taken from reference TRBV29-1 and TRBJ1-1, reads SAVISQKPSRDICQRGTSLTIQCQVDSQVTMMFWYRQQPGQSLTLIATANQGSEATYESGFVIDKFPISRPNLTFSTLTVSNMSPEDSSIYLCSVEVGRNTEAFFGQGTRLTVV.

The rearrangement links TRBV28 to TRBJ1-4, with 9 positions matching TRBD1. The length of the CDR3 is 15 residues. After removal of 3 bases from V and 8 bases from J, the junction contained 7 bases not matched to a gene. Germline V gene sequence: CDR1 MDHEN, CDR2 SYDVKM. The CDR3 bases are TGTGCCAGCAGTTTGAGGACAGGGGTTAGGGAAAAACTGTTTTTT. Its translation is CASSLRTGVREKLFF.

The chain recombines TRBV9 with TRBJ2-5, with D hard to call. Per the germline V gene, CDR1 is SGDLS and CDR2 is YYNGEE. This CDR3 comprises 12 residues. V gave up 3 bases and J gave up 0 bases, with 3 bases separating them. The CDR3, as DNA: TGTGCCAGCAGCGACTACCAAGAGACCCAGTACTTC. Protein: CASSDYQETQYF.

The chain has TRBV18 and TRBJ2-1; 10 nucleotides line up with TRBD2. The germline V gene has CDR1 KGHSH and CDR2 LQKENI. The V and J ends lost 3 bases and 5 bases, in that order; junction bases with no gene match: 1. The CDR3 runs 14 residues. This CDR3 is CASSPGTSDNEQFF. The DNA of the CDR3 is TGTGCCAGCTCACCGGGGACTAGCGACAATGAGCAGTTCTTC. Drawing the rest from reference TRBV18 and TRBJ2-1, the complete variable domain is NAGVMQNPRHLVRRRGQEARLRCSPMKGHSHVYWYRQLPEEGLKFMVYLQKENIIDESGMPKERFSAEFPKEGPSILRIQQVVRGDSAAYFCASSPGTSDNEQFFGPGTRLTVL.

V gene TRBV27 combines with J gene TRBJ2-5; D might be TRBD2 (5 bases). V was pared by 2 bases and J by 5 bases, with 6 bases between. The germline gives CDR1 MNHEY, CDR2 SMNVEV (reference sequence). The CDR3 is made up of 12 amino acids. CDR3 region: CASSLRGETQYF. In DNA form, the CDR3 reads TGTGCCAGCAGTTTACGCGGGGAGACCCAGTACTTC.

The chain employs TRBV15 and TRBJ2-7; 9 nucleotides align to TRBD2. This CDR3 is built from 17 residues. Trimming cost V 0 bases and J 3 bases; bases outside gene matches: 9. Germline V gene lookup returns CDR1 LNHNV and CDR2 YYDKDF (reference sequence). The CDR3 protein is CATSRDGWTSANYEQYF. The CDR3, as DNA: TGTGCCACCAGCAGAGATGGGTGGACTAGCGCGAACTACGAGCAGTACTTC.

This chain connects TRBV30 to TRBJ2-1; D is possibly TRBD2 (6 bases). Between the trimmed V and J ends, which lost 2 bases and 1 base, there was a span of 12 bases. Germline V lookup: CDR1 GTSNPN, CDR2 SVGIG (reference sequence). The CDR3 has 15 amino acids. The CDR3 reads CAWSPTSRSYNEQFF. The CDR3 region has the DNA TGTGCCTGGAGTCCGACTAGTAGGTCCTACAATGAGCAGTTCTTC.

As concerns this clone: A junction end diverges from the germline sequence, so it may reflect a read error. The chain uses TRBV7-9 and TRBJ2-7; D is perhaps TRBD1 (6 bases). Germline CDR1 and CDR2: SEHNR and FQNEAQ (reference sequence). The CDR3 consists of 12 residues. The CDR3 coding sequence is TGTTCCAGCAGTCAAGCAGGGGTTGTTTGGTACTTC. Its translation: CSSSQAGVVWYF.

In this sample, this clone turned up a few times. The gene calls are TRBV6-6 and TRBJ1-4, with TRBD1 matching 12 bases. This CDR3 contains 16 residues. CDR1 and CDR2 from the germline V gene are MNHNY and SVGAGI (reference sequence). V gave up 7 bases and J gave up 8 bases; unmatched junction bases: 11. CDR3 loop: CASTRNPGTGGEKLFF. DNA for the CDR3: TGTGCCAGCACCCGAAACCCCGGGACAGGGGGCGAAAAACTGTTTTTT.

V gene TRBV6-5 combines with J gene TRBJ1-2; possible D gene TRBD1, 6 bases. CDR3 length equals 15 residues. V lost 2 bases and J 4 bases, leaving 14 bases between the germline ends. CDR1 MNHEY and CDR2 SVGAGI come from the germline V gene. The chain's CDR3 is CASSYTQGSGYGYTF. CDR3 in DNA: TGTGCCAGCAGTTACACCCAGGGGAGTGGCTATGGCTACACCTTC.

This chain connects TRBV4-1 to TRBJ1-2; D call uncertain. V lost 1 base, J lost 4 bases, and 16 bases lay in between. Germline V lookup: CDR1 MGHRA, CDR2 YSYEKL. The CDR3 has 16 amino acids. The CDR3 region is CASSQGWAPSGYGYTF. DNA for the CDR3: TGCGCCAGCAGCCAAGGTTGGGCCCCCTCTGGCTATGGCTACACCTTC.

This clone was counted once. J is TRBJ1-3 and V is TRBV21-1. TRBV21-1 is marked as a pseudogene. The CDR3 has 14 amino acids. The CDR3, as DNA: TGTGCCAGCAGCAAAGTGACGGGAGGAAACACCATATATTTT. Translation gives CASSKVTGGNTIYF.